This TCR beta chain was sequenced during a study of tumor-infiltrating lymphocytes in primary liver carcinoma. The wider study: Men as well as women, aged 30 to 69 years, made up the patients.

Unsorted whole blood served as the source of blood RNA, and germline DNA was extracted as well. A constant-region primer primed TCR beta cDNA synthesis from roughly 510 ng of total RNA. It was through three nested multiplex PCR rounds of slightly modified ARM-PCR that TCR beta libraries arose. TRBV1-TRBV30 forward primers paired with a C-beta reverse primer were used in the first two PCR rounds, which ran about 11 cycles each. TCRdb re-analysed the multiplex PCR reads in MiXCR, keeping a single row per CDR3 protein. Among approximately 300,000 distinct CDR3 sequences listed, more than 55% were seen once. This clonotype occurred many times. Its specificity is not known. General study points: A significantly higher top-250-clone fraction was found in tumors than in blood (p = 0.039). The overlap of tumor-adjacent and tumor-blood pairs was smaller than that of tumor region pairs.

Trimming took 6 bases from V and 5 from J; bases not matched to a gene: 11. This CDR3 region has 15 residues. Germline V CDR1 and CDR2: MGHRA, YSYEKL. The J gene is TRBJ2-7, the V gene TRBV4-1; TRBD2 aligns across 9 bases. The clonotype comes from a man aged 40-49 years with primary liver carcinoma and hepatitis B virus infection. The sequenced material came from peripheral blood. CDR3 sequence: CASRPELAGVNEQYF. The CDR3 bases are TGCGCCAGCAGACCGGAGTTAGCGGGAGTGAACGAGCAGTACTTC.